Listed below are T cell receptor beta chains from one sample, sequenced in a study of OX40 agonist ivuxolimab in advanced cancers. Only in-frame clones appear in the TCRdb table, and some are missing; sequencing was by immunoSEQ multiplex PCR. Of 15,000 to 20,000 clones in the sample, about nine tenths are singletons; the top ten hold roughly 13%. Specimen: CD4+ or CD8+ T cells sorted from blood, collected in a trial of the OX40 agonist ivuxolimab. Receptors were obtained from an adult with an advanced solid tumor such as melanoma, head and neck, liver or kidney cancer. CDR3s include the opening cysteine and the closing phenylalanine or tryptophan. A D gene is named only where the DNA matches it firmly. Clone sizes are given selectively: once, few, many, or a class where the clone is expanded.

j_call d_call clone_size v_call cdr3_aa cdr3_nt
TRBJ1-1 NA NA TRBV5-1 CASSLAGFGVNTEAFF TGCGCCAGCAGCTTGGCAGGGTTTGGTGTGAACACTGAAGCTTTCTTT
TRBJ1-2 NA NA TRBV5-4 CASSQPRSYGYTF TGTGCCAGCAGCCAACCCCGATCCTATGGCTACACCTTC
TRBJ2-2 NA NA TRBV5-5 CASSIGRSTGELFF TGTGCCAGCAGCATAGGGAGGTCCACCGGGGAGCTGTTTTTT
TRBJ1-2 TRBD1 NA TRBV6-1 CASSEVGWTGDGYTF TGTGCCAGCAGTGAAGTAGGCTGGACAGGGGATGGCTACACCTTC
TRBJ2-2 NA NA TRBV10-3 CAISGPGLESAAGELFF TGTGCCATCAGTGGCCCCGGACTGGAATCGGCCGCCGGGGAGCTGTTTTTT
TRBJ1-5 NA NA TRBV6-5 CASSYTAGGANQPQHF TGTGCCAGCAGTTACACGGCTGGGGGTGCCAATCAGCCCCAGCATTTT
TRBJ2-1 NA NA TRBV27 CASRSGFNEQFF TGTGCCAGCAGATCTGGGTTCAATGAGCAGTTCTTC
TRBJ2-1 NA few TRBV7-9 CASSLVTILDEQFF TGTGCCAGCAGCTTAGTAACCATATTGGATGAGCAGTTCTTC
TRBJ2-2 NA NA TRBV27 CASSLKIGELFF TGTGCCAGCAGCCTGAAGATCGGGGAGCTGTTTTTT
TRBJ2-7 NA NA TRBV5-1 CASSLKETTTSYEQYF TGCGCCAGCAGCTTAAAAGAAACTACGACCTCCTACGAGCAGTACTTC
TRBJ2-2 NA NA TRBV6-1 CASTPYTGELFF TGTGCCAGCACACCTTACACCGGGGAGCTGTTTTTT
TRBJ2-7 NA NA TRBV19 CASSIGWNDEQYF TGTGCCAGTAGTATAGGGTGGAACGACGAGCAGTACTTC
TRBJ2-7 NA NA TRBV10-3 CAIRLAGAAYEQYF TGTGCCATCAGGCTTGCAGGGGCCGCCTACGAGCAGTACTTC
TRBJ1-2 NA NA TRBV10-1 CASSESEGSSGYTF TGCGCCAGCAGTGAGTCAGAGGGTAGTTCGGGCTACACCTTC
TRBJ2-7 NA NA TRBV4-1 CASSQDESYEQYF TGCGCCAGCAGCCAAGATGAAAGCTACGAGCAGTACTTC
TRBJ1-5 NA NA TRBV18 CASSLSSYNQPQHF TGTGCCAGCTCACTCAGTAGCTACAATCAGCCCCAGCATTTT
TRBJ2-3 NA once TRBV5-1 CASSLPGVPDTQYF TGCGCCAGCAGCCTGCCAGGGGTACCAGATACGCAGTATTTT
TRBJ1-1 NA NA TRBV14 CASSQERGNTEAFF TGTGCCAGCAGCCAAGAGCGGGGGAACACTGAAGCTTTCTTT
TRBJ1-1 TRBD1 few TRBV11-1 CASSRTGDTEAFF TGTGCCAGCAGCCGTACAGGGGACACTGAAGCTTTCTTT
TRBJ2-1 NA NA TRBV5-4 CASSLGLSDDEQFF TGTGCCAGCAGCTTGGGACTTTCAGACGATGAGCAGTTCTTC
TRBJ1-5 NA NA TRBV7-2 CASTVGGFNQPQHF TGTGCCAGCACTGTAGGGGGTTTCAATCAGCCCCAGCATTTT
TRBJ2-3 NA few TRBV30 CAWNLGDGVAEDTQYF TGTGCCTGGAATTTAGGGGACGGGGTAGCCGAAGATACGCAGTATTTT
TRBJ1-3 NA NA TRBV7-9 CASSFTGLSGNTIYF TGTGCCAGCAGCTTTACAGGGCTGTCTGGAAACACCATATATTTT
TRBJ1-1 TRBD1 NA TRBV4-1 CASSQEGRPGGVWTEAFF TGCGCCAGCAGCCAAGAAGGGAGGCCAGGGGGCGTATGGACTGAAGCTTTCTTT
TRBJ2-7 TRBD1 once TRBV7-6 CASSLDRPYEQYF TGTGCCAGCAGCTTGGACAGGCCCTACGAGCAGTACTTC
TRBJ1-1 NA NA TRBV10-2 CASSGYVEGTEAFF TGCGCCAGCAGTGGATACGTCGAAGGGACTGAAGCTTTCTTT
TRBJ2-7 NA once TRBV7-2 CASSFGPPYEQYF TGTGCCAGCAGCTTTGGGCCGCCCTACGAGCAGTACTTC
TRBJ2-5 NA few TRBV5-4 CASSLVVGGHQETQYF TGTGCCAGCAGCTTGGTGGTGGGAGGCCACCAAGAGACCCAGTACTTC
TRBJ2-3 NA NA TRBV19 CASSIVGVSTDTQYF TGTGCCAGTAGTATAGTAGGTGTTAGCACAGATACGCAGTATTTT
TRBJ2-2 NA medium-sized TRBV29-1 CSVGPVNTGELFF TGCAGCGTTGGCCCTGTGAACACCGGGGAGCTGTTTTTT
TRBJ2-4 NA NA TRBV19 CASSIGQGGGIQYF TGTGCCAGTAGTATAGGGCAGGGAGGGGGCATTCAGTACTTC
TRBJ2-7 TRBD1 NA TRBV29-1 CSVERQGFPYEQYF TGCAGCGTTGAGCGACAGGGTTTTCCCTACGAGCAGTACTTC
TRBJ2-2 NA NA TRBV27 CASSLRAGGGTGELFF TGTGCCAGCAGTTTACGGGCTGGGGGTGGGACCGGGGAGCTGTTTTTT
TRBJ2-7 NA NA TRBV4-1 CASSQEERGYEQYF TGCGCCAGCAGCCAAGAAGAGAGGGGCTACGAGCAGTACTTC
TRBJ1-1 NA NA TRBV4-1 CASSTRGGTEAFF TGCGCCAGCAGCACGAGGGGAGGCACTGAAGCTTTCTTT
TRBJ2-3 NA NA TRBV6-5 CASSYDIITDTQYF TGTGCCAGCAGTTACGATATCATCACAGATACGCAGTATTTT
TRBJ2-7 TRBD1 few TRBV27 CAIRQGYEQYF TGTGCCATCCGACAGGGCTACGAGCAGTACTTC